The 32 T cell receptor beta chains in this list originate from one sample, sequenced in a study of CD8 T cells in Susac syndrome. When the RNA was reverse transcribed, random hexamers were used with an input of 0.5 to 1 ug. TCRdb ran MiXCR on the immunoSEQ multiplex PCR reads and lists one entry per CDR3 protein. The sample includes some 160,000 distinct CDR3 sequences, around 90% of them seen just once. Sample: CD4+ T cells from PBMCs. These receptor sequences come from a human donor in good health.

V is TRBV29-1 and J is TRBJ2-7; 11 bases map to TRBD2. The CDR3 runs to 13 residues. Germline V gene lookup returns CDR1 SQVTM and CDR2 ANQGSEA. Trimming at V came to 3 bases and at J to 7 bases, leaving 5 bases not matched to a gene. This CDR3 reads CSVETSGVWEQYF. As DNA, the CDR3 is TGCAGCGTTGAGACTAGCGGGGTTTGGGAGCAGTACTTC.

This clonotype came up once. V usage is TRBV7-9 and J usage is TRBJ2-7; D unresolved. This CDR3 has 13 residues. Germline values: CDR1 SEHNR, CDR2 FQNEAQ (reference sequence). Trimming took off 5 bases at V and 3 bases at J, with 11 bases between the two ends. The CDR3 bases are TGTGCCAGCAGCCCGAGAGCGTTCTACGAGCAGTACTTC. Its protein is CASSPRAFYEQYF.

The gene calls are TRBV23-1 and TRBJ2-7; a possible D gene is TRBD1 (5 bases). TRBV23-1 is an ORF; its function is uncertain. Trimming took off 0 bases at V and 0 bases at J, with 15 bases between the two ends. The CDR3 totals 17 residues. CDR3 DNA sequence: TGCGCCAGCAGTCAATCGTGTGCGTCAGGGAACTCCTACGAGCAGTACTTC. Its protein is CASSQSCASGNSYEQYF.

The rearrangement uses TRBV24-1 and TRBJ2-3, with D possibly matching TRBD2 (7 bases). Germline V gives CDR1 KGHDR, CDR2 SFDVKD. The CDR3 length is 13 residues. V gave up 4 bases and J gave up 11 bases, with 15 bases separating them. CDR3: CATSEGGTYGQYF. The DNA for the CDR3 is TGTGCCACCAGTGAGGGAGGGACATATGGGCAGTATTTT.

This rearrangement joins TRBV6-6 to TRBJ1-5; 9 nucleotides align to TRBD1. The germline V gene encodes CDR1 MNHNY and CDR2 SVGAGI (reference sequence). V gave up 6 bases and J gave up 6 bases; unmatched junction bases: 12. There are 16 residues in the CDR3. CDR3 sequence reads: CASRLIRDREGQPQHF. As DNA, the CDR3 is TGTGCCAGCAGACTCATCCGGGACAGGGAGGGTCAGCCCCAGCATTTT.

The CDR3 bases are TGTGCCAGCAGCTTAAACGAGGTCCAAGAGACCCAGTACTTC. This translates into CASSLNEVQETQYF. The rearrangement links TRBV7-9 to TRBJ2-5, with unresolved D. The CDR3 runs to 14 residues. CDR1 SEHNR and CDR2 FQNEAQ come from the germline V gene (reference sequence). Trimming stripped 2 bases from V and 1 base from J, with 8 bases between. The full variable domain, rest sourced from reference TRBV7-9 and TRBJ2-5, is DTGVSQNPRHKITKRGQNVTFRCDPISEHNRLYWYRQTLGQGPEFLTYFQNEAQLEKSRLLSDRFSAERPKGSFSTLEIQRTEQGDSAMYLCASSLNEVQETQYFGPGTRLLVL.

This chain joins TRBV6-2 or TRBV6-3 and TRBJ2-7; weak D call: TRBD1 (7 bases). CDR3 length: 16 amino acids. The V gene's germline CDR1 is MNHEY and CDR2 SVGEGT. V was clipped by 3 bases and J by 3 bases, with 18 bases between them. For the CDR3, the DNA is TGTGCCAGCAGTTATGGGCAGGGGGGAAATTTCTACGAGCAGTACTTC. Translated, it gives CASSYGQGGNFYEQYF.

J is TRBJ1-1 and V is TRBV20-1; no clear D. Trimming shortened V by 5 bases and J by 1 base, and 8 bases separated the two germline ends. This CDR3 has 12 amino acids. CDR1 DFQATT and CDR2 SNEGSKA come from the germline V gene (reference sequence). The CDR3 bases are TGCAGTGCTGCGGTTCCGAACACTGAAGCTTTCTTT. The encoded protein is CSAAVPNTEAFF.

The chain couples TRBV19 to TRBJ2-1; D is undetermined. CDR3 length: 13 residues. Trimming pared 4 bases from V and 9 bases from J, leaving 13 bases between. In germline, CDR1 is LNHDA, CDR2 SQIVND (reference sequence). The CDR3 loop reads CASSTGNWGEQFF. The CDR3 nucleotides read TGTGCCAGTAGTACCGGTAATTGGGGTGAGCAGTTCTTC. Based on the CDR3 plus reference TRBV19 and TRBJ2-1, the full variable domain is DGGITQSPKYLFRKEGQNVTLSCEQNLNHDAMYWYRQDPGQGLRLIYYSQIVNDFQKGDIAEGYSVSREKKESFPLTVTSAQKNPTAFYLCASSTGNWGEQFFGPGTRLTVL.

V and J are TRBV5-1 and TRBJ2-1; 9 nucleotides match TRBD1. The V and J ends lost 4 bases and 7 bases, in that order; junction bases with no gene match: 9. The CDR3 length is 15 residues. Germline values: CDR1 SGHRS, CDR2 YFSETQ. The CDR3, as DNA: TGCGCCAGCAGCATTCTTTGGACAGGGGAGAATGAGCAGTTCTTC. Its protein product is CASSILWTGENEQFF.

The J gene is TRBJ1-3, the V gene TRBV6-1; tentative D call: TRBD1 (5 bases). The V gene's germline CDR1 is MNHNS and CDR2 SASEGT. CDR3 length: 16 residues. The V end was cut by 7 bases, the J end by 0 bases, with 16 bases between. This chain's CDR3 is CASKRGSGLSGNTIYF. CDR3 sequence (DNA): TGTGCCAGCAAAAGGGGTTCAGGCCTCTCTGGAAACACCATATATTTT.

The rearrangement joins TRBV13 to TRBJ2-1, with 11 bases aligning to TRBD1. CDR3 size: 19 residues. Germline-derived CDR1 and CDR2 are PRHDT and FYEKMQ (reference sequence). The trim removed 5 bases at V and 6 bases at J, leaving 18 bases unmatched. CDR3 sequence (DNA): TGTGCCAGCAGCCCTTGGACAGGGGGCTTATTTCCTACTCTCAATGAGCAGTTCTTC. It yields the protein CASSPWTGGLFPTLNEQFF. Drawing the rest from reference TRBV13 and TRBJ2-1, the complete variable domain is AAGVIQSPRHLIKEKRETATLKCYPIPRHDTVYWYQQGPGQDPQFLISFYEKMQSDKGSIPDRFSAQQFSDYHSELNMSSLELGDSALYFCASSPWTGGLFPTLNEQFFGPGTRLTVL.

The chain is built from TRBV27 and TRBJ2-7, with 7 bases that match TRBD1. The germline V gene encodes CDR1 MNHEY and CDR2 SMNVEV (reference sequence). V lost 6 bases, J lost 6 bases, and 11 bases stayed unmatched. The CDR3 runs to 14 residues. CDR3: CASSIRQGLFEQYF. In DNA form, the CDR3 reads TGTGCCAGCAGCATAAGACAGGGCTTATTCGAGCAGTACTTC.

The chain joins TRBV19 to TRBJ1-5; tentatively, D is TRBD1 (6 bases). Trimming left V 4 bases short and J 4 bases short, with 11 bases between. CDR1 LNHDA and CDR2 SQIVND come from the germline V gene (reference sequence). The CDR3 runs to 14 residues. CDR3 DNA: TGTGCCAGTAGTACGGACAGACTGAATCAGCCCCAGCATTTT. The encoded protein is CASSTDRLNQPQHF. The full variable domain, its missing parts supplied by reference TRBV19 and TRBJ1-5, is DGGITQSPKYLFRKEGQNVTLSCEQNLNHDAMYWYRQDPGQGLRLIYYSQIVNDFQKGDIAEGYSVSREKKESFPLTVTSAQKNPTAFYLCASSTDRLNQPQHFGDGTRLSIL.

This rearrangement joins TRBV6-2 or TRBV6-3 to TRBJ2-7; possible D gene TRBD1, 5 bases. V was pared by 7 bases and J by 2 bases, with 9 bases between. This CDR3 spans 12 amino acids. The germline V gene has CDR1 MNHEY and CDR2 SVGEGT. The CDR3, as DNA: TGTGCCAGCATAGGGGAAACCTACGAGCAGTACTTC. This encodes CASIGETYEQYF.

This clonotype was seen just once. The rearrangement uses TRBV11-2 and TRBJ2-1, with 11 bases fitting TRBD2. The CDR3 runs 19 residues. Losses at the gene ends were 2 bases for V and 5 bases for J; bases not matched to a gene: 14. Germline lookup yields CDR1 SGHAT and CDR2 FQNNGV. The CDR3 region has the DNA TGTGCCAGCAGCTTAACAGGGGCCCTGGGACTAGCGGTTAACAATGAGCAGTTCTTC. It encodes CASSLTGALGLAVNNEQFF.

This rearrangement joins TRBV28 to TRBJ1-4; D call uncertain. V was pared by 8 bases and J by 3 bases, with 10 bases between. From germline, CDR1 is MDHEN and CDR2 SYDVKM. CDR3 length equals 13 residues. In nucleotides, the CDR3 is TGTGCCAGCGTAATCCGGCCTAATGAAAAACTGTTTTTT. This translates into CASVIRPNEKLFF.

The CDR3 DNA sequence: TGTGCCAGCAGTTTAGACGGGAGCTCCTACAATGAGCAGTTCTTC. Translating gives CASSLDGSSYNEQFF. The chain carries TRBV28 and TRBJ2-1; D perhaps matches TRBD2 (6 bases). The CDR3 consists of 15 residues. Germline V lookup: CDR1 MDHEN, CDR2 SYDVKM. V dropped 2 bases and J dropped 0 bases, with 8 bases sitting between them.

The chain recombines TRBV4-3 with TRBJ1-6, with unresolved D. The ends were cut back, 0 bases at V and 7 bases at J, with 10 bases in the middle. The V gene's germline CDR1 is LGHNA and CDR2 YSLEER. The CDR3 length is 15 residues. The CDR3: CASSQEVGKNSPLHF. CDR3 nucleotide sequence: TGCGCCAGCAGCCAAGAAGTGGGAAAGAATTCACCCCTCCACTTT.

The CDR3 sequence is CASSLTGDSSYEQYF. The CDR3, as DNA: TGTGCCAGCAGCTTGACAGGGGACTCCTCCTACGAGCAGTACTTC. This rearrangement joins TRBV7-2 to TRBJ2-7; 8 bases fit TRBD1. The CDR3 spans 15 residues. V lost 3 bases and J lost 0; bases outside the gene matches: 4. Germline V gene data show CDR1 as SGHTA and CDR2 as FQGNSA.

The chain recombines TRBV3-1 with TRBJ2-1; weak D call: TRBD2 (6 bases). V lost 4 bases and J 9 bases, leaving 13 bases between the germline ends. Germline V gene sequence: CDR1 LGHDT, CDR2 YNNKEL (reference sequence). There are 13 residues in the CDR3. The CDR3 DNA reads as TGTGCCAGCAGCCCCGGGACTCATGGTGAGCAGTTCTTC. This encodes CASSPGTHGEQFF.

The gene calls are TRBV20-1 and TRBJ1-2; D is ambiguous. Germline CDR1 and CDR2: DFQATT and SNEGSKA (reference sequence). The CDR3 has 12 amino acids. V was pared by 4 bases and J by 4 bases, with 10 bases between. The CDR3 DNA is TGCAGTGCTATGGTGGGAGGCTATGGCTACACCTTC. Amino acid sequence: CSAMVGGYGYTF.

The genes are TRBV20-1 and TRBJ2-3; D ambiguous. V dropped 1 base and J dropped 7 bases, with 12 bases sitting between them. CDR3 length: 13 residues. Germline values: CDR1 DFQATT, CDR2 SNEGSKA (reference sequence). Here the CDR3 DNA reads TGCAGTGCTAGAGGCCAGAGTGGATATACGCAGTATTTT. It codes for CSARGQSGYTQYF.

The chain links TRBV14 to TRBJ2-7; weak D call: TRBD1 (6 bases). Germline assignment: CDR1 SGHDN and CDR2 FVKESK. The ends were cut back, 4 bases at V and 1 base at J, with 14 bases in the middle. The CDR3 contains 15 residues. The CDR3 protein is CASSPLNRESYEQYF. As DNA, the CDR3 is TGTGCCAGCAGCCCGCTAAACAGGGAGTCCTACGAGCAGTACTTC.

The chain has TRBV7-2 and TRBJ1-4, with D unresolved. The germline V and J ends were trimmed by 3 bases and 5 bases, with 10 bases remaining between them. From germline, CDR1 is SGHTA and CDR2 FQGNSA. This CDR3 contains 14 residues. The CDR3 region has the DNA TGTGCCAGCAGCTTCCCACGGAGGAATGAAAAACTGTTTTTT. Protein product: CASSFPRRNEKLFF.

The chain uses TRBV6-4 and TRBJ2-1, with TRBD2 identical over 9 bases. Germline-derived CDR1 and CDR2 are MRHNA and SNTAGT. The CDR3 totals 15 residues. V trimming: 0 bases; J trimming: 3 bases; junction bases outside the gene matches: 0. The CDR3 sequence is CASSDSSGSYNEQFF. The CDR3 region has the DNA TGTGCCAGCAGTGACTCTAGCGGGAGCTACAATGAGCAGTTCTTC.

This sequence joins TRBV18 and TRBJ2-7; possibly TRBD2 for D (5 bases). The CDR3 spans 13 residues. CDR1 is KGHSH, CDR2 LQKENI, per germline. V gave up 6 bases and J gave up 6 bases, with 15 bases separating them. This CDR3 is CASSLGGPSEQYF. The CDR3 DNA reads as TGTGCCAGCTCGCTCGGAGGCCCTTCCGAGCAGTACTTC.

The chain employs TRBV7-2 and TRBJ2-3; 7 nucleotides match TRBD2. V lost 5 bases, J lost 3 bases, and 8 bases stayed unmatched. The CDR3 runs to 15 residues. From germline, CDR1 is SGHTA and CDR2 FQGNSA. For the CDR3, the DNA is TGTGCCAGCAGCCGATCGGGGGGATATACAGATACGCAGTATTTT. Translating gives CASSRSGGYTDTQYF.

The chain carries TRBV29-1 and TRBJ2-7; D perhaps matches TRBD1 (5 bases). Looked up from germline, CDR1 is SQVTM and CDR2 is ANQGSEA. Trimming left V 7 bases short and J 0 bases short, with 10 bases between. The CDR3 runs 12 residues. The DNA of the CDR3 is TGCAGCGCCATTGGGGCCTCCTACGAGCAGTACTTC. Its protein is CSAIGASYEQYF.

This rearrangement joins TRBV3-1 to TRBJ2-5; D remains ambiguous. Germline CDR1 LGHDT, CDR2 YNNKEL (reference sequence). Trimming took 0 bases from V and 5 from J, leaving 1 base between them. CDR3 length equals 11 residues. The CDR3, as DNA: TGTGCCAGCAGCCAAGATGAGACCCAGTACTTC. Its translation is CASSQDETQYF.

The chain recombines TRBV29-1 with TRBJ2-3; the D is unclear. Trimming took 0 bases from V and 4 from J, leaving 8 bases between them. The CDR3 extends over 13 amino acids. Germline CDR1 reads SQVTM; CDR2 reads ANQGSEA. The CDR3 region is CSVEDSLPDTQYF. The CDR3 region has the DNA TGCAGCGTTGAAGATTCTCTCCCAGATACGCAGTATTTT.

V is TRBV18 and J is TRBJ1-1; 9 nucleotides line up with TRBD1. V was clipped by 5 bases and J by 4 bases; unmatched bases: 11. CDR1 KGHSH and CDR2 LQKENI come from the germline V gene. CDR3 length equals 16 residues. CDR3 in DNA: TGTGCCAGCTCAGAGGGACAGGGAAGTTGGGCCACTGAAGCTTTCTTT. Protein sequence: CASSEGQGSWATEAFF.